The clone carrying this TCR beta chain was detected ten times or more. Its antigen is unidentified. The germline and genes are mouse ones. The missing CDR3 end, 4 residues past where the read stops, is filled in from the germline J gene. This sample is drawn from a study of CD8+ T cells in alopecia areata. Study in general: Female roughly 7-11-week-old C3H/HeJ recipients received skin from roughly 6-13-month-old C3H/HeJ graft donors with spontaneous alopecia. Study-level points and caveats: Higher clonality than in normal scalp was seen in lesional scalp, especially alopecia totalis/universalis. Mice showed TCR sharing more clearly than patients did, possibly owing to HLA.

CDR3 size: 16 residues. Germline V lookup: CDR1 NNHDY, CDR2 SYVADS. Losses at the gene ends were 1 base for V and 2 bases for J; bases not matched to a gene: 4. cDNA serving as the sequencing template came from extracted, reverse transcribed RNA. Sequencing was performed with immunoSEQ multiplex PCR; in TCRdb, only in-frame clones are kept and a portion is missing. The data show some 2,000 clones, none appearing only once, with approximately 10% held by the ten largest. Documented time point: mouse skin 3 weeks after grafting. Sequencing used skin, obtained at week 3. This sequence originates from a C3H/HeJ mouse with alopecia areata. Strain haplotype at MHC: H2-k. The J gene is TRBJ2-1, the V gene TRBV13-3, with TRBD2 matching over 9 bases. CDR3 bases read: TGTGCCAGCAGTGATAAACTGGGGGGTCACTATGCT. It specifies CASSDKLGGHYA. The CDR3, in full, reads CASSDKLGGHYAEQFF.